This T cell receptor (beta chain) was profiled in a study of T cell responses to AZD1222 COVID-19 vaccine. Points from the study as a whole: Nearly half of spike-specific TCRs reportedly target unmutated variant regions. The donors showed a predominance of white British ancestry and of females, with possible underestimation of clonal diversity.

Some clones are missing from TCRdb's copy, which holds only in-frame ones; the method was immunoSEQ multiplex PCR. The data contain roughly 110,000 clones, roughly 90% of them singletons. CDR1 is SQVTM, CDR2 ANQGSEA, per germline. The length of the CDR3 is 15 residues. The J segment lost 8 bases and the V segment lost 0 bases, leaving 8 bases of the junction unmatched. Of note for this clone: Its antigen is unidentified.

This clonotype originated in an adult who received the AZD1222 COVID-19 vaccine. The source was peripheral blood, collected 28 days after the second AZD1222 dose. The V gene is TRBV29-1, the J gene TRBJ1-2; TRBD1 agrees at 11 bases. CDR3 protein: CSVEDWGQGDAGYTF. CDR3 nucleotides: TGCAGCGTTGAAGATTGGGGACAGGGGGACGCGGGCTACACCTTC.